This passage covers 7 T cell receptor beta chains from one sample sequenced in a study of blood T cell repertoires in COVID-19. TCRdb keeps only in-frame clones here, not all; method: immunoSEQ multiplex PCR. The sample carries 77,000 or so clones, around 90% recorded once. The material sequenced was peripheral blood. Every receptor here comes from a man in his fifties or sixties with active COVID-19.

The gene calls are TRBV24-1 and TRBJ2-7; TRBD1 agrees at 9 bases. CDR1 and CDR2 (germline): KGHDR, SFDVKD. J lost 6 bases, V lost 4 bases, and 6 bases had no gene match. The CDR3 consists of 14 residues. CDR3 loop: CATSDGTGQSEQYF. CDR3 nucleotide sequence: TGTGCCACCAGTGACGGGACAGGGCAAAGCGAGCAGTACTTC.

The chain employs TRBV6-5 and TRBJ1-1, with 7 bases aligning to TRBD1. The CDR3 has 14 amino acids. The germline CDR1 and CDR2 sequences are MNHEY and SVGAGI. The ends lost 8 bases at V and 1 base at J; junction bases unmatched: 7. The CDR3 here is CASRARTGNTEAFF. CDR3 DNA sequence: TGTGCCAGCCGGGCCCGGACAGGGAACACTGAAGCTTTCTTT.

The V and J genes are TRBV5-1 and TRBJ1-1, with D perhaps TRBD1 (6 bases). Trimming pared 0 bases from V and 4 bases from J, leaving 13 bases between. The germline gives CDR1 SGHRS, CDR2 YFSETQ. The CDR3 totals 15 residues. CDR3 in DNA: TGCGCCAGCAGCTTGGACAGGGAATTAATCACTGAAGCTTTCTTT. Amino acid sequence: CASSLDRELITEAFF.

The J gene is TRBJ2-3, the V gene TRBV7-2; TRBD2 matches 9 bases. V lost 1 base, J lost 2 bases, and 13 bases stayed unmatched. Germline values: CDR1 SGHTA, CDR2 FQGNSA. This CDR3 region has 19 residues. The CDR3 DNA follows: TGTGCCAGCAGCTTAGTGAGCGGGGGGCTCGGGAGAGACACAGATACGCAGTATTTT. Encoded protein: CASSLVSGGLGRDTDTQYF. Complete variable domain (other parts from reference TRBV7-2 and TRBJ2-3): GAGVSQSPSNKVTEKGKDVELRCDPISGHTALYWYRQSLGQGLEFLIYFQGNSAPDKSGLPSDRFSAERTGGSVSTLTIQRTQQEDSAVYLCASSLVSGGLGRDTDTQYFGPGTRLTVL.

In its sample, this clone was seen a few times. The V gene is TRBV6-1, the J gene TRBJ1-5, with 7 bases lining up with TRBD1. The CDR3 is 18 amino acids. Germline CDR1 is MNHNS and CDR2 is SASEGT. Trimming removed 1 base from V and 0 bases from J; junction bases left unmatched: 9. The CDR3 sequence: CASSEVRQGGYSNQPQHF. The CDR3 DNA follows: TGTGCCAGCAGTGAAGTTCGACAGGGCGGGTATAGCAATCAGCCCCAGCATTTT.

The CDR3 DNA sequence: TGTGCCGCCGGACAGGGTCCGAACACTGAAGCTTTCTTT. It yields the protein CAAGQGPNTEAFF. This chain joins TRBV19 and TRBJ1-1; 8 bases agree with TRBD1. The CDR3 contains 13 residues. Germline V lookup: CDR1 LNHDA, CDR2 SQIVND (reference sequence). J was trimmed by 1 base and V by 11 bases; bases with no gene match: 6.

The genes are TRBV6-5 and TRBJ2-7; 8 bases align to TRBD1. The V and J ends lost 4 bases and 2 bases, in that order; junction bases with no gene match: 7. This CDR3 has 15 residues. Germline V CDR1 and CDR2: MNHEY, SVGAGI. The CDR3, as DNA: TGTGCCAGCAGTTCCCCCGGGACAGGACCCTACGAGCAGTACTTC. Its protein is CASSSPGTGPYEQYF.